The 27 T cell receptor beta chains given below trace back to one sample, sequenced in a study of graft-versus-host responses after intestinal transplantation. Antigens for these TCRs are unknown. TCRdb's table, derived via immunoSEQ multiplex PCR, lists solely in-frame clones and lacks some. This sample has 45,000 to 60,000 clones, with about 95% found just once. The sample here was unstimulated CD8+ T cells sorted from spleen or lymph node cells, taken before transplant. The receptors were gathered from a human donor who was the organ donor for an intestinal transplant.

This chain joins TRBV10-3 and TRBJ1-4; 11 nucleotides line up with TRBD1. This CDR3 contains 12 residues. Germline assignment: CDR1 ENHRY and CDR2 SYGVKD. The V and J ends lost 9 bases and 8 bases, in that order; junction bases with no gene match: 2. The CDR3 DNA follows: TGTGCCATGGGGACAGGGGGAGAAAAACTGTTTTTT. Its translation: CAMGTGGEKLFF.

V gene TRBV27 combines with J gene TRBJ1-5, with D possibly matching TRBD1 (6 bases). CDR3 size: 14 residues. Between the trimmed V and J ends, which lost 3 bases and 4 bases, there was a span of 10 bases. Germline V gene data show CDR1 as MNHEY and CDR2 as SMNVEV (reference sequence). For the CDR3, the DNA is TGTGCCAGCAGTTTCAGGGGCCTAAATCAGCCCCAGCATTTT. Encoded protein: CASSFRGLNQPQHF.

The chain combines TRBV5-1 with TRBJ2-7; D perhaps matches TRBD1 (5 bases). The V end lost 1 base, the J end lost 2 bases, and 13 bases lay between the germline ends. CDR3 length: 15 amino acids. The germline gives CDR1 SGHRS, CDR2 YFSETQ. CDR3 residues: CASSLYDSKTYEQYF. CDR3 sequence (DNA): TGCGCCAGCAGCTTGTACGACAGCAAAACCTACGAGCAGTACTTC.

This rearrangement joins TRBV27 to TRBJ1-2; the match to TRBD1 covers 9 bases. After removal of 6 bases from V and 0 bases from J, the junction contained 11 bases not matched to a gene. The length of the CDR3 is 17 residues. The germline V gene has CDR1 MNHEY and CDR2 SMNVEV (reference sequence). CDR3 region: CASSPRQGVLANYGYTF. CDR3 coding DNA: TGTGCCAGCAGCCCAAGACAGGGGGTTCTAGCTAACTATGGCTACACCTTC.

This chain uses TRBV28 with TRBJ1-2; TRBD1 is a possible D gene (5 bases). CDR3 length equals 17 residues. Trimming shortened V by 5 bases and J by 5 bases, and 24 bases separated the two germline ends. Germline V gives CDR1 MDHEN, CDR2 SYDVKM. Written as DNA, the CDR3 is TGTGCCAGCAGTCTCTTGGCCGGGGCTGGTAGAGCTTATGGCTACACCTTC. The encoded protein is CASSLLAGAGRAYGYTF.

The CDR3, as DNA: TGTGCCAGCAGTTTCAACAGGGTAGGCTATGGCTACACCTTC. This translates into CASSFNRVGYGYTF. The chain combines TRBV27 with TRBJ1-2; a possible D gene is TRBD1 (6 bases). This CDR3 has 14 amino acids. The V gene's germline CDR1 is MNHEY and CDR2 SMNVEV (reference sequence). Trimming shortened V by 3 bases and J by 4 bases, and 12 bases separated the two germline ends.

This sequence joins TRBV29-1 and TRBJ2-7; 9 bases match TRBD2. V lost 6 bases and J lost 4; bases outside the gene matches: 7. This CDR3 contains 13 residues. Germline V CDR1 and CDR2: SQVTM, ANQGSEA. The CDR3: CSVAGGGAYEQYF. The CDR3 DNA reads as TGCAGCGTCGCGGGGGGGGGTGCATACGAGCAGTACTTC.

The J gene is TRBJ2-3, the V gene TRBV11-2; D is possibly TRBD2 (6 bases). V lost 8 bases and J 1 base, leaving 10 bases between the germline ends. Germline CDR1 is SGHAT and CDR2 is FQNNGV. The CDR3 consists of 13 residues. CDR3 protein: CASGGSGTDTQYF. CDR3 coding DNA: TGTGCCAGCGGAGGGTCGGGCACAGATACGCAGTATTTT.

The chain has TRBV21-1 and TRBJ1-4. TRBV21-1 has pseudogene status. There are 17 residues in the CDR3. The CDR3 sequence: CASSERINPAPNEKLFF. The CDR3, as DNA: TGTGCCAGCAGCGAGCGGATCAACCCGGCCCCTAATGAAAAACTGTTTTTT.

This CDR3 reads CSVGQGGANYGYTF. The CDR3 DNA is TGCAGCGTGGGACAGGGCGGCGCTAACTATGGCTACACCTTC. This chain connects TRBV29-1 to TRBJ1-2; 9 bases map to TRBD1. V lost 6 bases and J lost 0; bases outside the gene matches: 5. The germline V gene has CDR1 SQVTM and CDR2 ANQGSEA. There are 14 residues in the CDR3.

The chain joins TRBV19 to TRBJ2-7; 10 bases match TRBD1. The junction had 6 bases not matched to a gene; V was cut back by 3 bases and J by 7 bases. The CDR3 sequence is 14 residues long. Germline V gene sequence: CDR1 LNHDA, CDR2 SQIVND (reference sequence). The CDR3 reads CASSILGQGGEQYF. CDR3 coding DNA: TGTGCCAGTAGTATTCTCGGACAGGGGGGTGAGCAGTACTTC. Together with reference TRBV19 and TRBJ2-7, the CDR3 gives the full variable domain: DGGITQSPKYLFRKEGQNVTLSCEQNLNHDAMYWYRQDPGQGLRLIYYSQIVNDFQKGDIAEGYSVSREKKESFPLTVTSAQKNPTAFYLCASSILGQGGEQYFGPGTRLTVT.

The chain links TRBV27 to TRBJ2-1; D might be TRBD1 (6 bases). CDR3 length equals 13 residues. Trimming took 4 bases from V and 6 from J, leaving 10 bases between them. The germline CDR1 and CDR2 sequences are MNHEY and SMNVEV (reference sequence). CDR3 residues: CASSWAGANEQFF. CDR3 DNA: TGTGCCAGCAGTTGGGCAGGGGCCAATGAGCAGTTCTTC.

The gene calls are TRBV6-5 and TRBJ2-7; perhaps TRBD2 as D (5 bases). The CDR3 is made up of 15 amino acids. V was trimmed by 2 bases and J by 6 bases, leaving 17 bases between them. Germline V gene data show CDR1 as MNHEY and CDR2 as SVGAGI. In nucleotides, the CDR3 is TGTGCCAGCAGTTACCGTTCCGGACTGGATGGCGAGCAGTACTTC. Protein sequence: CASSYRSGLDGEQYF.

The chain uses TRBV5-1 and TRBJ2-1; maybe TRBD2 (6 bases). Germline assignment: CDR1 SGHRS and CDR2 YFSETQ. The V end was cut by 1 base, the J end by 5 bases, with 10 bases between. This CDR3 contains 14 residues. As DNA, the CDR3 is TGCGCCAGCAGCTTGAGACTAGGGAACAATGAGCAGTTCTTC. Its translation: CASSLRLGNNEQFF. The entire variable domain, with the rest obtained from reference TRBV5-1 and TRBJ2-1, is as follows: KAGVTQTPRYLIKTRGQQVTLSCSPISGHRSVSWYQQTPGQGLQFLFEYFSETQRNKGNFPGRFSGRQFSNSRSEMNVSTLELGDSALYLCASSLRLGNNEQFFGPGTRLTVL.

This chain connects TRBV7-9 to TRBJ2-7; tentatively, D is TRBD1 (5 bases). V lost 5 bases to trimming and J lost 4 bases, with 12 bases between them. Germline CDR1 and CDR2: SEHNR and FQNEAQ (reference sequence). This CDR3 comprises 13 residues. The CDR3 DNA reads TGTGCCAGCAGCCGTCAGCAGGGATACGAGCAGTACTTC. As protein: CASSRQQGYEQYF.

As to this clone: Other DNA sequences in the same sample also yield this CDR3. The V gene is TRBV4-2, the J gene TRBJ2-7; possibly TRBD1 or TRBD2 for D (5 bases each). Germline loops: CDR1 LGHNA, CDR2 YNFKEQ. V lost 0 bases and J lost 5, with 17 bases in between. The CDR3 loop spans 16 amino acids. CDR3 region: CASSQDYNGALDEQYF. The CDR3 DNA follows: TGTGCCAGCAGCCAAGATTATAACGGGGCGTTGGACGAGCAGTACTTC.

This sequence joins TRBV10-3 and TRBJ1-1; weak D call: TRBD1 (6 bases). This CDR3 comprises 11 residues. Germline V CDR1 and CDR2: ENHRY, SYGVKD. The V and J ends lost 6 bases and 6 bases respectively, with 8 bases between them. The CDR3 protein is CAIRSGAEAFF. For the CDR3, the DNA is TGTGCCATCAGATCAGGGGCTGAAGCTTTCTTT.

V is TRBV5-1 and J is TRBJ1-1; 8 bases are a match to TRBD1. Germline V gene lookup returns CDR1 SGHRS and CDR2 YFSETQ. J lost 3 bases, V lost 0 bases, and 4 bases had no gene match. This CDR3 spans 15 amino acids. The CDR3, as DNA: TGCGCCAGCAGCTTGGCCATACAGGGGGACACTGAAGCTTTCTTT. It is translated as CASSLAIQGDTEAFF.

The chain is built from TRBV5-1 and TRBJ2-5, with D perhaps matching TRBD2 (5 bases). TRBJ2-7 explains the end of the DNA better; the J call may be wrong. Germline V gene sequence: CDR1 SGHRS, CDR2 YFSETQ. This CDR3 region has 16 residues. The CDR3 here is CASSSRERENSYEQYF. In DNA form, the CDR3 reads TGCGCCAGCAGCTCCCGGGAACGAGAGAACTCCTACGAGCAGTACTTC.

The chain uses TRBV7-9 and TRBJ1-4, with TRBD1 matching 8 bases. CDR3 size: 17 residues. The V gene end was trimmed by 2 bases and the J gene end by 3 bases; junction bases not matched to a gene: 8. Germline V gene sequence: CDR1 SEHNR, CDR2 FQNEAQ (reference sequence). In DNA form, the CDR3 reads TGTGCCAGCAGCTTAAGCCGGACAGGGCCCGCTAATGAAAAACTGTTTTTT. This codes for CASSLSRTGPANEKLFF.

The genes are TRBV7-2 and TRBJ2-7, with 7 bases identical to TRBD2. V shed 2 bases and J 4 bases; nucleotides not matched to a gene: 5. Germline CDR1 is SGHTA and CDR2 is FQGNSA. The CDR3 contains 14 residues. CDR3 sequence (DNA): TGTGCCAGCAGCTTAACTTCCGGGGGGTACGAGCAGTACTTC. Protein sequence: CASSLTSGGYEQYF.

The CDR3 DNA reads as TGTGCCAGCAGCTTGGGGATTGCTGGGAGGTACTCTGGAAACACCATATATTTT. Translating it yields CASSLGIAGRYSGNTIYF. V and J are TRBV7-8 and TRBJ1-3; D unclear. V lost 3 bases to trimming and J lost 0 bases, with 18 bases between them. Germline CDR1 is SGHVS and CDR2 is FQNEAQ. The CDR3 length is 18 residues.

In the case of this clone: A junction end diverges from the germline sequence, so it may reflect a read error. The sample holds other DNA sequences that translate to the same CDR3. The chain is built from TRBV9 and TRBJ2-7; a weak D match, TRBD2 (6 bases). The germline gives CDR1 SGDLS, CDR2 YYNGEE. CDR3 length: 12 amino acids. The CDR3 nucleotides read TGTGCCAGTAGCGGACGAGGGGACGAGCAGTACTTC. Translated, it gives CASSGRGDEQYF.

The CDR3 region is CATSRGTGDQPQHF. CDR3 sequence (DNA): TGTGCCACCAGCAGAGGGACAGGGGATCAGCCCCAGCATTTT. This chain joins TRBV15 and TRBJ1-5; 9 nucleotides align to TRBD1. With V trimmed by 1 base and J by 5 bases, 0 bases remained unmatched. The CDR3 extends over 14 amino acids. Germline assignment: CDR1 LNHNV and CDR2 YYDKDF (reference sequence).

The chain combines TRBV7-9 with TRBJ1-4; perhaps TRBD1 as D (6 bases). Germline-derived CDR1 and CDR2 are SEHNR and FQNEAQ (reference sequence). Trimming took 0 bases from V and 7 from J, leaving 12 bases between them. This CDR3 contains 15 residues. The CDR3 sequence is CASSLALGTSEKLFF. The CDR3 nucleotides are TGTGCCAGCAGCTTAGCGTTAGGGACAAGTGAAAAACTGTTTTTT.

This rearrangement joins TRBV28 to TRBJ2-3; 9 nucleotides line up with TRBD1. The CDR3 length is 14 residues. Germline lookup yields CDR1 MDHEN and CDR2 SYDVKM. V gave up 5 bases and J gave up 3 bases; unmatched junction bases: 3. CDR3: CASSPTGGTDTQYF. DNA for the CDR3: TGTGCCAGCAGTCCGACAGGGGGAACAGATACGCAGTATTTT.

The chain links TRBV14 to TRBJ2-7, with D possibly TRBD2 on 6 matching bases. Germline CDR1 is SGHDN and CDR2 is FVKESK. This CDR3 spans 15 amino acids. V was clipped by 4 bases and J by 4 bases, with 17 bases between them. The CDR3 reads CASSLGPSEEYEQYF. CDR3 nucleotides: TGTGCCAGCAGCCTGGGGCCTAGCGAAGAATACGAGCAGTACTTC.